This TCR beta chain appears in the sequencing data of a study of T cells in Graves' hyperthyroidism and ophthalmopathy. Study-level background: The initial diagnosis was the point when peripheral blood was collected, ahead of any treatment.

Together with thyroid ultrasound, orbital computed tomography, serum thyroxine and TRAb, clinical symptoms were used for diagnoses. The source of the PBMCs was 9.5 to 10 ml of fresh peripheral blood. Researchers took RNA transcripts and amplified the TCR beta CDR3 regions from them. HTBI primers drove first-round RT-PCR of the TCR CDR3. Each CDR3 protein gets one entry after TCRdb re-called the multiplex PCR reads with MiXCR. The data show about 480,000 distinct CDR3 sequences, about 15% seen once. Many counts were recorded for this clonotype. The CDR3 has 14 amino acids. V lost 4 bases, J lost 10 bases, and 19 bases lay in between.

Sample: blood. The TCR was taken from a woman aged 18-30 years with Graves' hyperthyroidism. V is TRBV12-3 or TRBV12-4 and J is TRBJ1-2; the D gene is possibly TRBD1 (6 bases). DNA for the CDR3: TGTGCCAGCAGTTCGACCTTGTACAGGGAGGTCTACACCTTC. It encodes CASSSTLYREVYTF.